This T cell receptor beta chain derives from a study of CD8+ T cells in alopecia areata. cDNA reverse transcribed from extracted RNA served as the sequencing template. Data came from immunoSEQ multiplex PCR; TCRdb stores just in-frame clones and leaves some out. This sample has more than 75,000 clones, with about 40% found just once. The CDR3 is 13 amino acids. Germline assignment: CDR1 LNHDA and CDR2 SQIVND (reference sequence). V was cut by 7 bases and J by 4 bases, with 13 bases left in between. The TCR was taken from a human donor with alopecia areata. The chain has TRBV19 and TRBJ2-5; either TRBD1 or TRBD2 may supply D (5 bases each). Sequenced: CD4+ T cells sorted from blood. CDR3 bases: TGTGCCAGTACAGGGCGGACTGGAGAGACCCAGTACTTC. Translating it yields CASTGRTGETQYF.